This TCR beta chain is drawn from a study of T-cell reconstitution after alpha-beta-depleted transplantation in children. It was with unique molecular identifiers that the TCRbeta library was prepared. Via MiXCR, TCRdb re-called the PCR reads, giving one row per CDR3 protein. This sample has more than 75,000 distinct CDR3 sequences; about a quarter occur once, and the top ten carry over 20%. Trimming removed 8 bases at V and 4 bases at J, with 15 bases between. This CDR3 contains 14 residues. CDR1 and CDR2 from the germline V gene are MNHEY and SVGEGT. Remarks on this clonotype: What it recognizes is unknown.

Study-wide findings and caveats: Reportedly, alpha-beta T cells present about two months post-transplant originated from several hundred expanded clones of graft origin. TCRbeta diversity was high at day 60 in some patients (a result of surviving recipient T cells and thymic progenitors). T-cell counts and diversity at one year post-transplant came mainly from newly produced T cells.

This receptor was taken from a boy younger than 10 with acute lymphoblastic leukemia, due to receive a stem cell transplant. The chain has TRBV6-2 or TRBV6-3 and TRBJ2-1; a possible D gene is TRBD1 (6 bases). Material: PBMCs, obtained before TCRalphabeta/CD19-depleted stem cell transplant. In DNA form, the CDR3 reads TGTGCCAGCGCAAGGGGGTCGCAGTACAATGAGCAGTTCTTC. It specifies CASARGSQYNEQFF.